This T cell receptor beta chain originates from a study of identical twins. Study-level points and caveats: Those out-of-frame alpha sequences shared by twins showed an excess of low generation probability.

This clonotype has a handful of counts. Antigen: not known. MiXCR was run by TCRdb on the 5' RACE reads, yielding one entry per CDR3 protein. The data hold roughly 200,000 distinct CDR3 sequences, with around a sixth observed a single time. These data also formed part of another study, on T cells expressing NK-cell markers. That source adds: Among a few donors, these clonotypes also ranked first in the CD3+CD56-NKG2C+ fraction.

Sequencing was performed on CD8+ T cells sorted from blood. This TCR was sampled from a woman younger than 35 in good health.

DNA for the CDR3: TGTGCCAGCAGTTATCAGGCAGGGAACAATGAGCAGTTCTTC. Its translation: CASSYQAGNNEQFF. V gene TRBV12-3 or TRBV12-4 combines with J gene TRBJ2-1; possible D gene TRBD1, 5 bases. This CDR3 has 14 amino acids. Trimming stripped 4 bases from V and 5 bases from J, with 12 bases between.